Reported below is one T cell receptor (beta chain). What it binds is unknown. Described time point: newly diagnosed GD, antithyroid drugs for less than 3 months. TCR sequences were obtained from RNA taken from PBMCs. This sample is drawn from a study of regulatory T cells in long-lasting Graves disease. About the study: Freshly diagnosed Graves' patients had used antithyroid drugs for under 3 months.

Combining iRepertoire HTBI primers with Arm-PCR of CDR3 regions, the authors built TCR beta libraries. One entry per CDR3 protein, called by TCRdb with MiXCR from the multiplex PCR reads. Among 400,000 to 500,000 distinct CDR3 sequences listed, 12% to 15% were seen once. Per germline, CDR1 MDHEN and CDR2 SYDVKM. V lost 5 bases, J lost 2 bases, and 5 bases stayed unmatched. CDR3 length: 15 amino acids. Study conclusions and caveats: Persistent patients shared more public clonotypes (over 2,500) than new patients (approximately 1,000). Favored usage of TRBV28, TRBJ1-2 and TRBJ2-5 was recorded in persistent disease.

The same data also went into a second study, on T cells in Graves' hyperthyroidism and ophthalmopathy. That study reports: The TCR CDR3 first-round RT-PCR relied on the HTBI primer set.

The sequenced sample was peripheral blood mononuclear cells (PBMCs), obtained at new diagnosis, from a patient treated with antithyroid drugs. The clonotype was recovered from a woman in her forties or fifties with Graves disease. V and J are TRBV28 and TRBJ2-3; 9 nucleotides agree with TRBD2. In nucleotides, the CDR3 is TGTGCCAGCAGTGCCCGCGGGGGGGCCACAGATACGCAGTATTTT. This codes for CASSARGGATDTQYF.